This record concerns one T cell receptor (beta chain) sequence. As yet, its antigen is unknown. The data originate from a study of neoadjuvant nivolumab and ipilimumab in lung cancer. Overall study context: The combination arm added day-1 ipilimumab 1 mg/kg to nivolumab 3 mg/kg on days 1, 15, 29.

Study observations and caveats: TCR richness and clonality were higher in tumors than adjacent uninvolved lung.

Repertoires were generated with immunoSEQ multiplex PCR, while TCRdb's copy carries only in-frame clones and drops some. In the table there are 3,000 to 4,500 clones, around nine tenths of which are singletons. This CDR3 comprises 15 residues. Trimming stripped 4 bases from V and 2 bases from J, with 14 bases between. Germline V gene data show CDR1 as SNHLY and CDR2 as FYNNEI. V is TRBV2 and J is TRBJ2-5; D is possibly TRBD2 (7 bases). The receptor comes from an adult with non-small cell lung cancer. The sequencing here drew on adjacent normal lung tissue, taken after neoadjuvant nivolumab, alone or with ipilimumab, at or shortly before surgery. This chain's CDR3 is CASSAQRGGQETQYF. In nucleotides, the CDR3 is TGTGCCAGCAGTGCGCAAAGGGGGGGACAAGAGACCCAGTACTTC.